The rows below give T cell receptor beta chains drawn from one sample of a study of CD8 T cells in ankylosing spondylitis. TCRdb re-derived calls from the 5' RACE reads in MiXCR, one entry per CDR3 protein. The top ten clones hold approximately 0.5% of a sample with some 840,000 distinct CDR3 sequences, approximately 12% of them seen once. Input material: blood, either unsorted or a sorted T cell fraction (not recorded which). Every receptor here comes from a male donor with ankylosing spondylitis. Both conserved end residues are part of each CDR3. A D gene is named only where the DNA matches it firmly. Only part of the rows carry a size: once, few, many, or a class if the clone is expanded.

j_gene | d_gene | v_gene | abundance | CDR3nt | CDR3aa
TRBJ2-1 | TRBD1 | TRBV18 | few | TGTGCCAGCTCACCGACAGGGGACCCCTACAATGAGCAGTTCTTC | CASSPTGDPYNEQFF
TRBJ2-3 | . | TRBV5-1 | . | TGCGCCAGCAGCTTGGCCCGGGGCGGGCCCAGCACAGATACGCAGTATTTT | CASSLARGGPSTDTQYF
TRBJ1-1 | . | TRBV20-1 | many | TGCAGTGCTAGAGATAGGGCACGCCAGAACACTGAAGCTTTCTTT | CSARDRARQNTEAFF
TRBJ1-4 | . | TRBV5-4 | . | TGTGCCAGCAGCTTGTATGCAGGGGCTGGGGGTGAAAAACTGTTTTTT | CASSLYAGAGGEKLFF
TRBJ2-7 | TRBD1 | TRBV5-1 | . | TGCGCCAGCAGCGCCACAGGGGGCCCCTACGAGCAGTACTTC | CASSATGGPYEQYF
TRBJ1-2 | TRBD1 | TRBV29-1 | few | TGCAGCGATTCGGACAGGGGCGGCTACACCTTC | CSDSDRGGYTF
TRBJ2-7 | TRBD2 | TRBV28 | few | TGTGCCAGCAGTTTATCGGGACTAGTTTACTACGAGCAGTACTTC | CASSLSGLVYYEQYF
TRBJ2-7 | TRBD1 | TRBV6-1 | few | TGTGCCAGCAGCTCTCCGGGACAGGGGTTTCTTGAGCAGTACTTC | CASSSPGQGFLEQYF
TRBJ2-5 | . | TRBV18 | . | TGTGCCAGCTCGGCCCCACCACCCCAAGAGACCCAGTACTTC | CASSAPPPQETQYF
TRBJ2-1 | . | TRBV10-3 | few | TGTGCCATCTCGACTTGGGCCTCCAATGAGCGTTTCTTC | CAISTWASNERFF
TRBJ2-5 | TRBD2 | TRBV24-1 | . | TGTGCCACCAGTGCACCGGGACTACAAGAGACCCAGTACTTC | CATSAPGLQETQYF
TRBJ2-7 | TRBD1 | TRBV10-3 | . | TGTGCCTCCAAGGGCGGACAGGGACCCTACGAGCAGTACTTC | CASKGGQGPYEQYF
TRBJ1-2 | . | TRBV10-3 | many | TGTGCCATCAGTGAGGGAGGGAACGGCTACACCTTC | CAISEGGNGYTF
TRBJ2-7 | TRBD2 | TRBV5-6 | . | TGTGCCAGCAGCTACGTACAGGCGAGGACTAGCGAGCAGTACTTC | CASSYVQARTSEQYF
TRBJ1-5 | . | TRBV12-3/TRBV12-4 | many | TGTGCCAGCAGTTACAGGGCTCTTACTCAGCCCCAGCATTTT | CASSYRALTQPQHF
TRBJ1-5 | . | TRBV5-1 | . | TGCGCCAGCAGAGGACGGCCCAATCAGCCCCAGCATTTT | CASRGRPNQPQHF
TRBJ2-7 | . | TRBV10-3 | many | TGTGCCATCAGTGCGGGGACGGCCGTGAGGGAGGAGCAGTACTTC | CAISAGTAVREEQYF
TRBJ1-4 | . | TRBV5-5 | many | TGTGCCAGCAGCTTGGCGCCAACTGAAAAACTGTTTTTT | CASSLAPTEKLFF
TRBJ1-5 | . | TRBV6-2/TRBV6-3 | . | TGTGCCAGCAGAGAACGGGGATTGAGCAATCAGCCCCAGCATTTT | CASRERGLSNQPQHF
TRBJ1-5 | . | TRBV20-1 | few | TGCAGTGCTAGAGATGACACGAATCAGCCCCAGCATTTT | CSARDDTNQPQHF
TRBJ2-1 | TRBD2 | TRBV7-2 | many | TGTGCCAGCAGCCTACGCGGGGGAACCTACAATGAGCAGTTCTTC | CASSLRGGTYNEQFF
TRBJ2-3 | . | TRBV5-1 | few | TGCGCCAGCAGCACGGGACTTGTCACAGATACGCAGTATTTT | CASSTGLVTDTQYF
TRBJ2-1 | . | TRBV4-3 | few | TGCGCCAGCAGCCAGCGAGTAACTGGCGGGTCCAATGAGCAGTTCTTC | CASSQRVTGGSNEQFF
TRBJ1-2 | . | TRBV29-1 | many | TGCAGCGTTGAAGATTGGGTCCTGCCTGCTTCGCCCTTC | CSVEDWVLPASPF
TRBJ2-1 | TRBD2 | TRBV20-1 | few | TGCAGTGGAACGGGGGGACTTCCTGCCTACAATGAGCAGTTCTTC | CSGTGGLPAYNEQFF
TRBJ2-7 | . | TRBV3-1 | . | TGTGCCAGCAGTTATTGGGCGTTGGGGAGCTCCTACGAGCAGTACTTC | CASSYWALGSSYEQYF
TRBJ2-6 | . | TRBV6-1 | few | TGTGCCAGCAGTGAAGGGTACTCTGGGGCCAACGTCCTGACTTTC | CASSEGYSGANVLTF
TRBJ2-1 | . | TRBV27 | . | TGTGCCAGCAGTTGGTTAGGTGGGAATGAGCAGTTCTTC | CASSWLGGNEQFF
TRBJ1-2 | . | TRBV6-2/TRBV6-3 | . | TGTGCCAGCAGCTCGCCCCCAATTTCCTATGGCTACACCTTC | CASSSPPISYGYTF
TRBJ1-1 | . | TRBV20-1 | . | TGCAGTGGACAGGAGATGAACACTGAAGCTTTCTTT | CSGQEMNTEAFF
TRBJ2-7 | . | TRBV6-5 | . | TGTGCCAGCAGTTACTCGGGGCGATCTCCGGGCGAGCAGTACTTC | CASSYSGRSPGEQYF
TRBJ1-1 | . | TRBV12-3/TRBV12-4 | few | TGTGCCAGCAGTCGACTGTTGGGGGGGGACACTGAAGCTTTCTTT | CASSRLLGGDTEAFF
TRBJ2-1 | . | TRBV20-1 | few | TGCAGTGTACTGCAAGGTTTCACTACTGAGCAGTTCTTC | CSVLQGFTTEQFF
TRBJ2-7 | TRBD2 | TRBV6-2/TRBV6-3 | few | TGTGCCAGCAGTTACTCGGTGGGACTAGCGTGGTACGAGCAGTACTTC | CASSYSVGLAWYEQYF
TRBJ2-1 | TRBD2 | TRBV12-3/TRBV12-4 | once | TGTGCCAGCAGGGAAACTAGCGGGAGTTATAATGAGCAGTTCTTC | CASRETSGSYNEQFF
TRBJ1-4 | . | TRBV7-2 | . | TGTGCCAGCAGCCAGGGCAGGGCGGGTGAAAAACTGTTTTTT | CASSQGRAGEKLFF
TRBJ1-6 | . | TRBV20-1 | . | TGCAGTGCTAGTCCCCCATCGACCTCACCCCTCCACTTT | CSASPPSTSPLHF
TRBJ2-2 | . | TRBV12-3/TRBV12-4 | few | TGTGCCAGCAGCGTAGGGTACGGGAACGGGGAGCTGTTTTTT | CASSVGYGNGELFF
TRBJ2-2 | . | TRBV11-3 | many | TGTGCCAGCAGCTTAGATCGGTACACCGGGGAGCTGTTTTTT | CASSLDRYTGELFF
TRBJ2-2 | . | TRBV2 | . | TGTGCCAGTACGAGGGGCGGGGAGCTGTTTTTT | CASTRGGELFF
TRBJ2-3 | . | TRBV6-2/TRBV6-3 | . | TGTGCCAGCAGTCCACGCTCAGGGCCGCCCGTCACAGATACGCAGTATTTT | CASSPRSGPPVTDTQYF
TRBJ2-1 | . | TRBV9 | few | TGTGCCAGCAGCGTAGGCGCTTACAGCAATGAGCAGTTCTTC | CASSVGAYSNEQFF
TRBJ1-2 | TRBD1 | TRBV6-1 | . | TGTGCCAGCACTCAGGAGCAGGGGGGCGCCCTTGGCTACACCTTC | CASTQEQGGALGYTF
TRBJ1-1 | . | TRBV5-6 | many | TGTGCCAGCAGCTTGGGGGTGGGGCTCACTGAAGCTTTCTTT | CASSLGVGLTEAFF
TRBJ2-7 | . | TRBV20-1 | . | TGCAGTGCTACGGCAGGGGCGCTTGACGAGCAGTACTTC | CSATAGALDEQYF
TRBJ1-1 | . | TRBV20-1 | many | TGCAGTGTGAGGGCCGGGAACACTGAAGCTTTCTTT | CSVRAGNTEAFF
TRBJ2-2 | TRBD2 | TRBV2 | few | TGTGCCAGCAGACTCGGGGGGGACACCGGGGAGCTGTTTTTT | CASRLGGDTGELFF
TRBJ2-2 | . | TRBV10-2 | . | TGCGCCAGCAGAAGGACGAGCCCGAACACCGGGGAGCTGTTTTTT | CASRRTSPNTGELFF
TRBJ2-3 | . | TRBV6-2/TRBV6-3 | . | TGTGCCAGCAGTTCAGCGAGGGTGCAGTATTTT | CASSSARVQYF
TRBJ2-1 | TRBD2 | TRBV20-1 | few | TGCAGTGCTAGAGACCTCCTTCTAGCGGGGGGCCACGATGAGCAGTTCTTC | CSARDLLLAGGHDEQFF
TRBJ1-2 | . | TRBV6-5 | . | TGTGCCAGCAGTTACGGGGACGGAACTAACTATGGCTACACCTTC | CASSYGDGTNYGYTF
TRBJ2-3 | . | TRBV20-1 | . | TGCAGTGCCTCGAAGACGCAGTATTTT | CSASKTQYF
TRBJ2-7 | TRBD1 | TRBV5-1 | few | TGCGCCAGCAGCTTTGGGACAGGGGGTGGCTACGAGCAGTACTTC | CASSFGTGGGYEQYF
TRBJ1-2 | TRBD1 | TRBV18 | few | TGTGCCAGCTCACACGCCGGGACAGGGTCGGGTCTCTATGGCTACACCTTC | CASSHAGTGSGLYGYTF
TRBJ1-1 | TRBD1 | TRBV11-2 | once | TGTGCCAGCAGCTTGCAGGGGGCGACCGCTGAAGCTTTCTTT | CASSLQGATAEAFF
TRBJ2-6 | . | TRBV5-1 | few | TGCGCCACCTCCCCAGGGATATCTGGGGCCAACGTCCTGACTTTC | CATSPGISGANVLTF
TRBJ2-2 | . | TRBV11-2 | . | TGTGCCATCTACACCGGGGAGCTGTTTTTT | CAIYTGELFF
TRBJ2-1 | . | TRBV4-3 | few | TGCGCCAGCAGCCCTAACGCTGGGGGCAATGAGCAGTTCTTC | CASSPNAGGNEQFF
TRBJ1-2 | . | TRBV28 | . | TGTGCCAGCAGTCGGACCGGCTTGGGCTATGGCTACACCTTC | CASSRTGLGYGYTF